The 5 T cell receptor beta chains below were found in one sample sequenced in a study of blood T cell repertoires in COVID-19. Sequenced by immunoSEQ multiplex PCR; TCRdb stores in-frame clones only, minus some. The table records tens of thousands of clones, 90% of them present only once. Specimen: peripheral blood. These receptors were taken from a middle-aged man with acute or convalescent COVID-19.

This clone was seen just once. V gene TRBV7-9 combines with J gene TRBJ1-2, with D unresolved. V lost 3 bases to trimming and J lost 8 bases, with 10 bases between them. CDR1 is SEHNR and CDR2 is FQNEAQ in the germline V gene (reference sequence). The CDR3 has 12 amino acids. This CDR3 reads CASSFERGGYTF. In DNA form, the CDR3 reads TGTGCCAGCAGCTTTGAGCGAGGGGGCTACACCTTC.

V and J are TRBV3-1 (or the pseudogene TRBV3-2) and TRBJ1-4; 10 nucleotides match TRBD1. The junction had 6 bases not matched to a gene; V was cut back by 4 bases and J by 7 bases. Germline values: CDR1 LGHDT, CDR2 YNNKEL (reference sequence). This CDR3 has 15 residues. The CDR3 DNA is TGTGCCAGCAGCCTCGACAGGGGGCTAGGTGAAAAACTGTTTTTT. It codes for CASSLDRGLGEKLFF.

The chain employs TRBV30 and TRBJ2-3; a possible D gene is TRBD2 (5 bases). V was clipped by 1 base and J by 6 bases, with 14 bases between them. This CDR3 spans 14 amino acids. Germline V lookup: CDR1 GTSNPN, CDR2 SVGIG (reference sequence). CDR3 amino acids: CAWSAGSGADTQYF. The CDR3, as DNA: TGTGCCTGGAGTGCGGGGAGCGGAGCTGATACGCAGTATTTT.

The chain couples TRBV7-9 to TRBJ1-1; 7 bases agree with TRBD1. CDR1 SEHNR and CDR2 FQNEAQ come from the germline V gene (reference sequence). The trim removed 5 bases at V and 0 bases at J, leaving 6 bases unmatched. The CDR3 extends over 15 amino acids. In nucleotides, the CDR3 is TGTGCCAGCAGCGAGGGGGCTACTATGAACACTGAAGCTTTCTTT. Encoded protein: CASSEGATMNTEAFF.

This clone was seen a few times. The rearrangement joins TRBV29-1 to TRBJ1-1; D is possibly TRBD1 (5 bases). This CDR3 region has 13 residues. CDR1 and CDR2 (germline): SQVTM, ANQGSEA. The ends were cut back, 4 bases at V and 4 bases at J, with 13 bases in the middle. CDR3 in amino acids: CSVVSGRATEAFF. In DNA form, the CDR3 reads TGCAGCGTTGTCTCTGGCAGGGCCACTGAAGCTTTCTTT.